This TCR beta chain was captured by sequencing in a study of blood T cell repertoires in COVID-19. Whole-study context: There were acute and convalescent COVID-19 samples, and they came from the United States, Italy and Spain. Sources were T cells, B-cell-depleted T cells, or PBMCs; the material itself was cDNA or gDNA.

The CDR3 consists of 15 residues. CDR1 SGHKS and CDR2 YYEKEE come from the germline V gene (reference sequence). V lost 2 bases and J 3 bases, leaving 11 bases between the germline ends. In assigning cohorts, the study relied on participant-reported clinical history. Repertoires were generated with immunoSEQ multiplex PCR, while TCRdb's copy carries only in-frame clones and drops some. The sample carries 200,000 or so clones, 86% recorded once. The sample was PBMCs or T cells enriched from blood (not recorded which). V is TRBV5-5 and J is TRBJ2-2; the D gene is possibly TRBD2 (7 bases). The receptor's source is a woman aged 40 to 50 with acute COVID-19. The CDR3 loop reads CASSLGGAYTGELFF. In DNA form, the CDR3 reads TGTGCCAGCAGCTTAGGGGGGGCATACACCGGGGAGCTGTTTTTT.